Listed here is a single TCR beta chain. V shed 6 bases and J 4 bases; nucleotides not matched to a gene: 5. CDR1 is MNHEY and CDR2 is SVGAGI in the germline V gene. CDR3 length equals 14 residues. The data derive from a study of blood T cell repertoires in COVID-19. Method: immunoSEQ multiplex PCR; TCRdb's copy keeps in-frame clones and lacks some. The table includes approximately 330,000 clones, around 89% detected once. The sequenced sample was peripheral blood. The sequence derives from a woman between 50 and 59 years old with active or convalescent COVID-19. The gene calls are TRBV6-5 and TRBJ1-1, with 10 bases identical to TRBD1. The CDR3 is CASSRGQGTTEAFF. DNA for the CDR3: TGTGCCAGCAGCCGGGGACAGGGGACCACTGAAGCTTTCTTT.